What follows are 19 T cell receptor beta chains derived from one specimen sequenced in a study of CD8+CD57+ T cells in acquired aplastic anemia. Those patients picked for sequencing had displayed CD8+CD57+ cell expansion on flow cytometry. TCR beta VDJ and CDR3 were profiled, and genomic DNA was the template. Via MiXCR, TCRdb re-called the reads, giving one row per CDR3 protein. The data show about 160,000 distinct CDR3 sequences, about 48% seen once. The source material was sorted CD4+, CD8+, or CD8+CD57+ T cells (not recorded which) from PBMCs. The origin of the receptors is a human donor with aplastic anemia.

This chain links TRBV20-1 with TRBJ2-5, with D possibly matching TRBD2 (5 bases). The J call is in doubt because the DNA end fits TRBJ2-7 better. CDR1 and CDR2 (germline): DFQATT, SNEGSKA (reference sequence). The CDR3 has 14 residues. CDR3 in amino acids: CSASLLRGTYEQYF. Here the CDR3 DNA reads TGCAGTGCTAGCCTACTTCGAGGGACCTACGAGCAGTACTTC.

This clonotype has a handful of counts. The rearrangement joins TRBV24-1 to TRBJ1-5; D is ambiguous. The ends were cut back, 4 bases at V and 7 bases at J, with 13 bases in the middle. This CDR3 region has 14 residues. From germline, CDR1 is KGHDR and CDR2 SFDVKD. The CDR3 spells CATSETDLWQPQHF. CDR3 nucleotides: TGTGCCACCAGTGAGACGGACCTCTGGCAGCCCCAGCATTTT.

This sequence joins TRBV20-1 and TRBJ1-5; 7 positions match TRBD1. Germline loops: CDR1 DFQATT, CDR2 SNEGSKA (reference sequence). The CDR3 covers 14 residues. Losses at the gene ends were 6 bases for V and 4 bases for J; bases not matched to a gene: 9. The CDR3 region is CSARGQRQNQPQHF. As DNA, the CDR3 is TGCAGTGCCAGGGGACAGCGGCAAAATCAGCCCCAGCATTTT.

J is TRBJ2-7 and V is TRBV20-1; the match to TRBD2 covers 8 bases. With 5 bases clipped from V and 3 bases from J, the junction kept 15 bases outside the gene matches. There are 16 residues in the CDR3. The germline V gene encodes CDR1 DFQATT and CDR2 SNEGSKA (reference sequence). The CDR3 DNA reads as TGCAGTGCTGGAGTATCGATGAGGACTAGCAACTACGAGCAGTACTTC. Protein sequence: CSAGVSMRTSNYEQYF.

This chain joins TRBV7-2 and TRBJ1-6; D remains unclear. Germline values: CDR1 SGHTA, CDR2 FQGNSA. This CDR3 is built from 13 residues. The V end was cut by 6 bases, the J end by 11 bases, with 14 bases between. In nucleotides, the CDR3 is TGTGCCAGCAGGGCCCGACCCGAAGCACCCCTCCACTTT. It encodes CASRARPEAPLHF.

This rearrangement joins TRBV29-1 to TRBJ2-1; D is ambiguous. V lost 5 bases and J lost 5, with 4 bases in between. CDR3 length: 10 residues. The V gene's germline CDR1 is SQVTM and CDR2 ANQGSEA. CDR3 nucleotide sequence: TGCAGCGTTTTCCACAATGAGCAGTTCTTC. Its translation is CSVFHNEQFF.

The gene calls are TRBV4-1 and TRBJ2-7, with no clear D. Germline-derived CDR1 and CDR2 are MGHRA and YSYEKL. V was pared by 1 base and J by 6 bases, with 13 bases between. This CDR3 has 14 residues. CDR3 amino acids: CASSQVAGLGEQYF. CDR3 in DNA: TGCGCCAGCAGCCAAGTCGCAGGATTGGGCGAGCAGTACTTC.

This clonotype was observed a few times. The chain employs TRBV5-8 and TRBJ2-4; 7 nucleotides agree with TRBD1. Germline CDR1 SGHTS, CDR2 YDEGEE. CDR3 size: 18 residues. The V segment lost 2 bases and the J segment 0 bases; nucleotides outside the gene matches: 11. In DNA, the CDR3 is TGTGCCAGCAGCTTCTTAGGACAGGCTGGGATAGCCAAAAACATTCAGTACTTC. Its translation: CASSFLGQAGIAKNIQYF.

This clonotype was detected many times. The CDR3 here is CASSEAPEDSTYEQYF. The CDR3 DNA follows: TGTGCCAGCAGTGAAGCGCCTGAGGACTCCACCTACGAGCAGTACTTC. This chain uses TRBV2 with TRBJ2-7, with TRBD2 as a possible D gene (5 bases). The germline CDR1 and CDR2 sequences are SNHLY and FYNNEI. This CDR3 spans 16 amino acids. Trimming stripped 0 bases from V and 2 bases from J, with 14 bases between.

This clonotype was found many times. The CDR3 DNA is TGTGCCAGCAGCTTGGTCAGGGACAAGAACACTGAAGCTTTCTTT. Translated: CASSLVRDKNTEAFF. This rearrangement joins TRBV5-6 to TRBJ1-1, with D possibly being TRBD1 (6 bases). V lost 0 bases and J lost 1, with 10 bases in between. The CDR3 consists of 15 residues. The germline V gene encodes CDR1 SGHDT and CDR2 YYEEEE.

This clonotype has a count of ten or more. This chain joins TRBV11-2 and TRBJ1-1; D may be TRBD1 (6 bases). In germline, CDR1 is SGHAT, CDR2 FQNNGV. Trimming stripped 3 bases from V and 0 bases from J, with 8 bases between. This CDR3 spans 14 amino acids. This chain's CDR3 is CASSFTGLNTEAFF. In nucleotides, the CDR3 is TGTGCCAGCAGCTTTACAGGGCTGAACACTGAAGCTTTCTTT.

The rearrangement joins TRBV10-3 to TRBJ1-6; TRBD1 is a possible D gene (6 bases). The CDR3 spans 14 residues. The germline gives CDR1 ENHRY, CDR2 SYGVKD. Trimming pared 10 bases from V and 9 bases from J, leaving 19 bases between. In nucleotides, the CDR3 is TGTGCCAGCGGGGAGGCAGGGGTTAGTTCACCCCTCCACTTT. It codes for CASGEAGVSSPLHF.

The J gene is TRBJ1-2, the V gene TRBV7-9; no firm D call. The V end was cut by 0 bases, the J end by 8 bases, with 7 bases between. Germline V gene data show CDR1 as SEHNR and CDR2 as FQNEAQ (reference sequence). The CDR3 length is 12 residues. CDR3 sequence (DNA): TGTGCCAGCAGCTTAGCAGGGTACGGCTACACCTTC. Protein: CASSLAGYGYTF.

The J gene is TRBJ2-7, the V gene TRBV4-2; D unresolved. Germline V CDR1 and CDR2: LGHNA, YNFKEQ. Trimming took off 4 bases at V and 3 bases at J, with 16 bases between the two ends. CDR3 size: 15 residues. CDR3 amino acids: CASSLRLGYGYEQYF. The CDR3 DNA sequence: TGTGCCAGCAGCCTCCGGTTGGGTTATGGCTACGAGCAGTACTTC.

This clonotype has at least ten counts. The chain links TRBV24-1 to TRBJ2-5; no firm D call. CDR3 size: 13 residues. Trimming pared 1 base from V and 2 bases from J, leaving 4 bases between. Germline V CDR1 and CDR2: KGHDR, SFDVKD. CDR3 in amino acids: CATSDFGQETQYF. CDR3 DNA sequence: TGTGCCACCAGTGATTTTGGGCAAGAGACCCAGTACTTC.

This clonotype was recorded at least ten times. The rearrangement links TRBV7-3 to TRBJ2-2; 8 bases match TRBD1. Per germline, CDR1 SGHTA and CDR2 FQGTGA. Trimming removed 6 bases from V and 3 bases from J; junction bases left unmatched: 6. CDR3 size: 15 residues. CDR3 region: CASRPGQGDTGELFF. CDR3 DNA sequence: TGTGCCAGCAGGCCCGGACAGGGAGACACCGGGGAGCTGTTTTTT. The whole variable domain, filled in from reference TRBV7-3 and TRBJ2-2, reads GAGVSQTPSNKVTEKGKYVELRCDPISGHTALYWYRQSLGQGPEFLIYFQGTGAADDSGLPNDRFFAVRPEGSVSTLKIQRTERGDSAVYLCASRPGQGDTGELFFGEGSRLTVL.

A single count supports this clonotype. V gene TRBV2 combines with J gene TRBJ2-2; TRBD2 matches 15 bases. The germline gives CDR1 SNHLY, CDR2 FYNNEI. V was clipped by 6 bases and J by 6 bases; unmatched bases: 2. The CDR3 runs to 15 residues. CDR3 loop: CASRGLAGGPGELFF. Written as DNA, the CDR3 is TGTGCCAGCAGGGGACTAGCGGGAGGTCCCGGGGAGCTGTTTTTT.

The chain has TRBV11-2 and TRBJ1-1, with D uncertain. Between the trimmed V and J ends, which lost 1 base and 1 base, there was a span of 7 bases. Germline V gene lookup returns CDR1 SGHAT and CDR2 FQNNGV. The CDR3 totals 14 residues. Written as DNA, the CDR3 is TGTGCCAGCAGCTTAGGGGTTGCGAACACTGAAGCTTTCTTT. This gives the protein CASSLGVANTEAFF.

The chain has TRBV11-2 and TRBJ1-1; the match to TRBD1 covers 11 bases. This CDR3 has 19 residues. The V segment lost 2 bases and the J segment 4 bases; nucleotides outside the gene matches: 15. In germline, CDR1 is SGHAT, CDR2 FQNNGV. CDR3 sequence: CASSLSPRTGGPRTTEAFF. As DNA, the CDR3 is TGTGCCAGCAGCTTATCCCCTAGGACAGGGGGCCCTAGGACCACTGAAGCTTTCTTT.